These T cell receptor beta chains were read from a single sample in a study of graft-versus-host responses after intestinal transplantation. Here immunoSEQ multiplex PCR was the method, and the copy in TCRdb shows in-frame clones only, minus some. The sample holds 15,000 to 20,000 clones, roughly 90% seen once. This sample comprised PBMCs, obtained 350 to 400 days after transplant. The receptors shown here come from a human patient who received an intestinal transplant, so some T cells may come from the graft donor. CDR3s include the opening cysteine and the closing phenylalanine or tryptophan. A D gene is named only where the DNA matches it firmly. Size is stated for part of the rows, as once, few or many counts, or as a class when the clone is expanded.

clone_size	j_call	v_call	d_call	cdr3_nt	cdr3_aa
NA	TRBJ2-7	TRBV11-2	TRBD2	TGTGCCAGCAGCTTAGAATGGGGGGGGACCCAGAGGGACTACGAGCAGTACTTC	CASSLEWGGTQRDYEQYF
once	TRBJ2-7	TRBV23-1	TRBD2	TGCGCCAGCAGTCAGGAAACTAGCGGGGGCTCCTACGAGCAGTACTTC	CASSQETSGGSYEQYF
NA	TRBJ1-3	TRBV19	NA	TGTGCCAGCATAGCGTATGGAAACACCATATATTTT	CASIAYGNTIYF
NA	TRBJ1-1	TRBV18	NA	TGTGCCAGCTCCGTTAATATGGTCCGGGACACTGAAGCTTTCTTT	CASSVNMVRDTEAFF
once	TRBJ2-1	TRBV25-1	NA	TGTGCCAGCAGTGAGCACCGGACTACCCCCGGCAATGAGCAGTTCTTC	CASSEHRTTPGNEQFF
once	TRBJ2-3	TRBV10-2	NA	TGCGCCAGCAGTGAGGGCGGGAGCACAGATACGCAGTATTTT	CASSEGGSTDTQYF
NA	TRBJ2-7	TRBV28	NA	TGTGCCAGCAGTTCCCCTACGTACAGCTACGAGCAGTACTTC	CASSSPTYSYEQYF
few	TRBJ1-5	TRBV28	NA	TGTGCCAGCAGTCCAACGGACAGTCTCAATCGGCCCCAGCATTTT	CASSPTDSLNRPQHF
NA	TRBJ2-1	TRBV14	TRBD2	TGTGCCAGCAGCCCTCTAGCGGGCGTTGGCTCCTACAATGAGCAGTTCTTC	CASSPLAGVGSYNEQFF
NA	TRBJ2-5	TRBV1	NA	TGCACCAGCAGCCAAGCTTTTGATAGCGGGCCCGAGACCCAGTACTTC	CTSSQAFDSGPETQYF
NA	TRBJ2-5	TRBV5-4	NA	TGTGCCAGCAGCTTATCGGGACGAGGGGAGACCCAGTACTTC	CASSLSGRGETQYF
NA	TRBJ1-2	TRBV28	TRBD1	TGTGCCAGCAGGGAAGCGTGGACAGGGAGAAGTAGGTATGGCTACACCTTC	CASREAWTGRSRYGYTF
NA	TRBJ1-5	TRBV6-1	NA	TGTGCCAGCAGTGAATATCAGCCCCAGCATTTT	CASSEYQPQHF